Presented here are 7 T cell receptor beta chains from one specimen sequenced in a study of tumor-infiltrating lymphocytes in primary liver carcinoma. A constant-region primer served to make TCR beta cDNA from about 500 ng total RNA. Libraries covering TCR beta were generated through three nested multiplex PCR rounds (using a slightly modified ARM-PCR). Each of the first two PCR rounds ran approximately 11 cycles with TRBV1-TRBV30 forward and C-beta reverse primers. In TCRdb, the multiplex PCR reads were re-called with MiXCR into one record per CDR3 protein. The sample has tens of thousands of distinct CDR3 sequences, roughly two thirds seen once. Joint extraction of RNA and DNA used roughly 19-31 mg of bulk tissue that was unsorted. What was sequenced was liver tumor tissue from sampling region 4. Subset meaning: tumor region T4, right-lateral pole. The receptors stem from a man aged 35-49 years with primary liver carcinoma and hepatitis B virus infection.

A note on this clonotype: Likely a read error: the CDR3 ends without its conserved phenylalanine or tryptophan. The V gene is TRBV6-5, the J gene TRBJ2-7; D unresolved. Germline values: CDR1 MNHEY, CDR2 SVGAGI. CDR3 size: 13 residues. The CDR3 nucleotides read TGTGCAAGCCCTAGGTCGGCGTACTACGAGCAGTACATC. Protein sequence: CASPRSAYYEQYI.

About this clonotype itself: Germline is not matched at one junction end, which may reflect a read error. The gene calls are TRBV6-5 and TRBJ1-2; tentatively, D is TRBD1 (6 bases). The CDR3 has 15 amino acids. Germline V gives CDR1 MNHEY, CDR2 SVGAGI. The CDR3 reads CASSYRGVYRDDYSF. In DNA form, the CDR3 reads TGTGCCAGCAGTTACAGGGGGGTCTACAGGGATGACTACAGCTTC.

As to this clonotype: A much larger clone sits a single nucleotide away, making a read error possible. V is TRBV6-4 and J is TRBJ2-2; D remains ambiguous. The CDR3 consists of 13 residues. Germline lookup yields CDR1 MRHNA and CDR2 SNTAGT. In nucleotides, the CDR3 is TGTGCCAACAGTGACTCGAACACCGGGGAGCTGTTTTTT. Translating it yields CANSDSNTGELFF.

The chain couples TRBV6-5 to TRBJ2-2; the D gene is possibly TRBD2 (7 bases). The CDR3 length is 14 residues. Trimming pared 7 bases from V and 16 bases from J, leaving 25 bases between. The germline gives CDR1 MNHEY, CDR2 SVGAGI. The CDR3 coding sequence is TGTGCCAGCAAGAACATAAGGAACACCGGGGGGCCGTTTTTT. It yields the protein CASKNIRNTGGPFF.

The chain has TRBV10-3 and TRBJ2-3; 11 bases map to TRBD2. Per the germline V gene, CDR1 is ENHRY and CDR2 is SYGVKD. The CDR3 is made up of 18 amino acids. The ends lost 3 bases at V and 6 bases at J; junction bases unmatched: 14. The CDR3 spells CAISDLLRLAGTTDTQYF. The DNA of the CDR3 is TGTGCCATCAGTGACCTCCTCCGACTAGCGGGAACCACGGATACGCAGTATTTT.

Regarding this clonotype: The junction does not match germline at one end; this may be a read error. V usage is TRBV4-2 and J usage is TRBJ2-7; no clear D. The CDR3 extends over 12 amino acids. Germline V CDR1 and CDR2: LGHNA, YNFKEQ. CDR3 sequence: CAGSQEAHERYF. The CDR3 bases are TGTGCCGGCAGCCAAGAGGCCCACGAGCGGTACTTC.

As for this clonotype: An end of the junction does not agree with germline; a read error may underlie this. The rearrangement joins TRBV11-2 to TRBJ2-4; a weak D match, TRBD1 (5 bases). The CDR3 contains 18 residues. CDR1 and CDR2 (germline): SGHAT, FQNNGV. CDR3 amino acids: CASSPTGASMVAKNVQYF. CDR3 sequence (DNA): TGTGCCAGCAGCCCAACTGGGGCTTCCATGGTGGCCAAAAACGTTCAGTATTTC.